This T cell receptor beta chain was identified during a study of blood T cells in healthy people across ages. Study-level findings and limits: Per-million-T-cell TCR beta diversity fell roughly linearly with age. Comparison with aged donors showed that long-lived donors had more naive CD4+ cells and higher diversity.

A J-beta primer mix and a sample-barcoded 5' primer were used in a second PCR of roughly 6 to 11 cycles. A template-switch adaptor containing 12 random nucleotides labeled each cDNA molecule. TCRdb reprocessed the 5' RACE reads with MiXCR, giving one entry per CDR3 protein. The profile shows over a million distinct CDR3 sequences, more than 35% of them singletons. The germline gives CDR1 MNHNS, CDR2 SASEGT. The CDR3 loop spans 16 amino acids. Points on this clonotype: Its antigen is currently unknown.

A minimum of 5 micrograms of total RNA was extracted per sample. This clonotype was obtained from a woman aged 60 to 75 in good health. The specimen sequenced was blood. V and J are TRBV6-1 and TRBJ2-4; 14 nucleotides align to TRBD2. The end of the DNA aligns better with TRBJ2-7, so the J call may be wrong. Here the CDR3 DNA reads TGTGCCAGCAGCGTCCCGGGACTAGCGGGAGTACTCGAGCAGTACTTC. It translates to CASSVPGLAGVLEQYF.